This entry features one TCR beta chain sequence. The target antigen is unknown. The source of the sample is a study of early T cells in non-severe SARS-CoV-2 infection. Whole-study results and caveats: Comparison of clonotypes with VDJdb favored anti-spike CD8 responses while missing private and CD4 specificities.

TCRdb recomputed calls from the 5' RACE reads with MiXCR, one row per CDR3 protein. The sample records around 99,000 distinct CDR3 sequences, 16% being singletons. Between the trimmed V and J ends, which lost 7 bases and 9 bases, there was a span of 13 bases. The CDR3 consists of 12 residues. The receptor was isolated from an adult who was a healthcare worker with PCR-confirmed SARS-CoV-2 infection or an uninfected control (not recorded which). The rearrangement uses TRBV12-3 or TRBV12-4 and TRBJ2-1; D may be TRBD2 (5 bases). The sequenced sample was whole blood, obtained at baseline. CDR3 loop: CASTLGGGEQFF. CDR3 DNA: TGTGCCAGCACACTGGGTGGAGGTGAGCAGTTCTTC.